This T cell receptor (beta chain) was observed in a study of T cells in tuberculosis. Germline loops: CDR1 KGHSY, CDR2 FQNENV. The V end lost 4 bases, the J end lost 2 bases, and 15 bases lay between the germline ends. The CDR3 runs 16 residues. Only in-frame clones appear in the TCRdb table, and some are missing; sequencing was by immunoSEQ multiplex PCR. Among tens of thousands of clones listed, about 91% were seen once. Specified time point: new active TB diagnosis, blood taken before or within 7 days of starting treatment. This clone occurred once. The chain employs TRBV16 and TRBJ1-5; TRBD1 might be the D (5 bases). The TCR originated in an adult with tuberculosis. Some clones in this sample may be carry-over from other donors' samples. Source: PBMCs, taken at tuberculosis diagnosis. The CDR3 region has the DNA TGTGCCAGCAGCCCCCCCGAAGACAGCGGCAATCAGCCCCAGCATTTT. Its protein is CASSPPEDSGNQPQHF.